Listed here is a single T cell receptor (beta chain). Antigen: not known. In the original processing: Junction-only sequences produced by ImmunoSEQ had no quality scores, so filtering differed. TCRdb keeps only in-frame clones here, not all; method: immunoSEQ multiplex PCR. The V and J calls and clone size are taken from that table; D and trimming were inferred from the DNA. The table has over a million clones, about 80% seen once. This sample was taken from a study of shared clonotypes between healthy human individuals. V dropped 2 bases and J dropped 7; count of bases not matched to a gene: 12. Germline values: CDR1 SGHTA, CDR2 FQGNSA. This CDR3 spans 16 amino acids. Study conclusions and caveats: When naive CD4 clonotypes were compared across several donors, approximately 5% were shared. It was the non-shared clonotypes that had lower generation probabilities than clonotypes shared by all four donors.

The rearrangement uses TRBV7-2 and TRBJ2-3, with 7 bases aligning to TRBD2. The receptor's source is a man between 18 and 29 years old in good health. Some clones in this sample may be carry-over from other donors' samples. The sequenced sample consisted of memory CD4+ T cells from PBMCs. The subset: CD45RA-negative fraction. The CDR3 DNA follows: TGTGCCAGCAGCTTATTCTTCCGGACTAGAAGCAATACGCAGTATTTT. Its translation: CASSLFFRTRSNTQYF. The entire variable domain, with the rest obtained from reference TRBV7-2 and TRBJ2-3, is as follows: GAGVSQSPSNKVTEKGKDVELRCDPISGHTALYWYRQSLGQGLEFLIYFQGNSAPDKSGLPSDRFSAERTGGSVSTLTIQRTQQEDSAVYLCASSLFFRTRSNTQYFGPGTRLTVL.